The 26 T cell receptor beta chains given below trace back to one sample, sequenced in a study of CD8+ T cells in alopecia areata. Extracted from the samples, RNA was reverse transcribed into cDNA to serve as the sequencing template. Clones were sequenced by immunoSEQ multiplex PCR, and TCRdb holds only the in-frame ones, with some missing. This table has 90,000 to 100,000 clones, 35% to 45% appearing once. The sample comprised CD4+ T cells sorted from blood. These receptors originate from a human donor with alopecia areata.

The rearrangement joins TRBV7-9 to TRBJ2-6; maybe TRBD1 (5 bases). Looked up from germline, CDR1 is SEHNR and CDR2 is FQNEAQ (reference sequence). The CDR3 length is 18 residues. V lost 4 bases, J lost 0 bases, and 16 bases lay in between. CDR3 sequence reads: CASSSKPNRPSGANVLTF. CDR3 sequence (DNA): TGTGCCAGCAGCTCGAAACCCAACAGGCCCTCTGGGGCCAACGTCCTGACTTTC.

This rearrangement joins TRBV6-5 to TRBJ2-1; either TRBD1 or TRBD2 may supply D (5 bases each). V shed 1 base and J shed 10 bases, with 11 bases lying between them. Germline CDR1 reads MNHEY; CDR2 reads SVGAGI. This CDR3 region has 13 residues. The CDR3 DNA is TGTGCCAGCAGTTACTTCAGGGAGTTGGAGCAGTTCTTC. Protein: CASSYFRELEQFF.

This clone has just a few counts. V gene TRBV7-2 combines with J gene TRBJ2-1; TRBD2 aligns across 10 bases. The CDR3 sequence is 15 residues long. Germline V gene sequence: CDR1 SGHTA, CDR2 FQGNSA. V lost 5 bases and J lost 7; bases outside the gene matches: 8. CDR3 sequence reads: CASSRTSGIGNEQFF. The CDR3, as DNA: TGTGCCAGCAGCCGCACTAGCGGGATTGGTAATGAGCAGTTCTTC.

The J gene is TRBJ1-1, the V gene TRBV4-2; no clear D. This CDR3 is 14 amino acids long. The germline V gene has CDR1 LGHNA and CDR2 YNFKEQ. V lost 1 base and J lost 2, with 8 bases in between. CDR3 in DNA: TGTGCCAGCAGCCAAGTCGGAGAAAACACTGAAGCTTTCTTT. Amino acid sequence: CASSQVGENTEAFF.

This clone came up once. The rearrangement joins TRBV4-3 to TRBJ2-7; no definite D call. Trimming removed 2 bases from V and 0 bases from J, with 8 bases in between. The germline V gene has CDR1 LGHNA and CDR2 YSLEER. The CDR3 has 14 amino acids. CDR3 sequence: CASSQQPPSYEQYF. DNA for the CDR3: TGCGCCAGCAGCCAACAACCCCCCTCCTACGAGCAGTACTTC.

This clone has just a few counts. This sequence joins TRBV9 and TRBJ2-7, with 9 bases lining up with TRBD1. Germline CDR1 reads SGDLS; CDR2 reads YYNGEE. V shed 2 bases and J 3 bases; nucleotides not matched to a gene: 3. The CDR3 runs 14 residues. Written as DNA, the CDR3 is TGTGCCAGCAGCGTTGGGACAGGGCTCTACGAGCAGTACTTC. Protein: CASSVGTGLYEQYF.

This clone was seen only a few times. The V gene is TRBV30, the J gene TRBJ1-4; D uncertain. V was trimmed by 0 bases and J by 5 bases, leaving 13 bases between them. Germline V gives CDR1 GTSNPN, CDR2 SVGIG (reference sequence). This CDR3 is built from 15 residues. This CDR3 reads CAWSVRAGPNEKLFF. The CDR3 nucleotides read TGTGCCTGGAGTGTACGGGCAGGACCAAATGAAAAACTGTTTTTT.

V and J are TRBV5-4 and TRBJ2-5; D is undetermined. The V end lost 4 bases, the J end lost 2 bases, and 12 bases lay between the germline ends. This CDR3 spans 14 amino acids. Germline values: CDR1 SGHNT, CDR2 YYREEE (reference sequence). The CDR3, as DNA: TGTGCCAGCAGCCAAAAGGACGGACAAGAGACCCAGTACTTC. This gives the protein CASSQKDGQETQYF.

This clone was seen more than once but under ten times. This rearrangement joins TRBV2 to TRBJ2-2, with unresolved D. The CDR3 has 11 residues. Germline CDR1 SNHLY, CDR2 FYNNEI. Trimming cost V 8 bases and J 9 bases, with 10 bases left between them. This CDR3 reads CASCGSWELFF. For the CDR3, the DNA is TGTGCCAGCTGCGGTTCATGGGAGCTGTTTTTT.

The chain is built from TRBV29-1 and TRBJ1-1, with 9 bases that match TRBD1. The CDR3 is 14 amino acids. Trimming at V came to 7 bases and at J to 4 bases, leaving 10 bases not matched to a gene. Germline assignment: CDR1 SQVTM and CDR2 ANQGSEA. CDR3 residues: CSAADRGRGTEAFF. For the CDR3, the DNA is TGCAGCGCCGCGGACAGGGGTAGGGGCACTGAAGCTTTCTTT.

This rearrangement joins TRBV27 to TRBJ2-7, with TRBD2 matching over 7 bases. The V and J ends lost 6 bases and 7 bases, in that order; junction bases with no gene match: 15. CDR1 and CDR2 (germline): MNHEY, SMNVEV (reference sequence). The CDR3 covers 15 residues. This CDR3 reads CASREGLSGTREQYF. CDR3 DNA sequence: TGTGCCAGCAGGGAGGGACTAAGCGGGACCAGAGAGCAGTACTTC.

The chain carries TRBV14 and TRBJ2-7; maybe TRBD1 (6 bases). Germline V lookup: CDR1 SGHDN, CDR2 FVKESK. V lost 2 bases to trimming and J lost 6 bases, with 11 bases between them. The CDR3 runs to 13 residues. CDR3 coding DNA: TGTGCCAGCAGCCAACAAGGGGGTTTCGAGCAGTACTTC. Translated, it gives CASSQQGGFEQYF.

The chain is built from TRBV29-1 and TRBJ1-2, with a possible D match to TRBD1 (6 bases). Trimming took off 2 bases at V and 5 bases at J, with 9 bases between the two ends. This CDR3 comprises 12 residues. Germline V CDR1 and CDR2: SQVTM, ANQGSEA. The CDR3: CSVEQGRYGYTF. CDR3 DNA: TGCAGCGTTGAACAGGGGAGATATGGCTACACCTTC. The full variable domain, with the rest looked up from reference TRBV29-1 and TRBJ1-2, is SAVISQKPSRDICQRGTSLTIQCQVDSQVTMMFWYRQQPGQSLTLIATANQGSEATYESGFVIDKFPISRPNLTFSTLTVSNMSPEDSSIYLCSVEQGRYGYTFGSGTRLTVV.

The rearrangement links TRBV7-2 to TRBJ2-5, with D maybe TRBD1 (7 bases). CDR3 length: 14 amino acids. V was clipped by 5 bases and J by 4 bases, with 14 bases between them. Per germline, CDR1 SGHTA and CDR2 FQGNSA. The CDR3, as DNA: TGTGCCAGCAGCCCCAGGGGGGTTAGAGAGACCCAGTACTTC. Encoded protein: CASSPRGVRETQYF. Supplemented by reference TRBV7-2 and TRBJ2-5, the full variable domain reads GAGVSQSPSNKVTEKGKDVELRCDPISGHTALYWYRQSLGQGLEFLIYFQGNSAPDKSGLPSDRFSAERTGGSVSTLTIQRTQQEDSAVYLCASSPRGVRETQYFGPGTRLLVL.

The chain uses TRBV2 and TRBJ2-3; 10 bases agree with TRBD2. This CDR3 spans 14 amino acids. Trimming took 6 bases from V and 6 from J; bases not matched to a gene: 6. Germline lookup yields CDR1 SNHLY and CDR2 FYNNEI. The CDR3 is CASSPGTSADTQYF. CDR3 sequence (DNA): TGTGCCAGCAGCCCCGGGACTAGCGCGGATACGCAGTATTTT.

The table lists this clone with a few counts. This chain links TRBV4-3 with TRBJ2-3, with 13 bases matching TRBD2. With V trimmed by 0 bases and J by 2 bases, 11 bases remained unmatched. Germline CDR1 and CDR2: LGHNA and YSLEER. This CDR3 has 20 amino acids. In nucleotides, the CDR3 is TGCGCCAGCAGCCAAGATGGGACTAGCGGGGTAGAGGGCAACACAGATACGCAGTATTTT. Translated, it gives CASSQDGTSGVEGNTDTQYF.

V usage is TRBV6-8 and J usage is TRBJ2-3; D might be TRBD1 or TRBD2, each matching 7 bases. This CDR3 comprises 12 residues. The V end lost 5 bases, the J end lost 13 bases, and 16 bases lay between the germline ends. Germline assignment: CDR1 MNHGY and CDR2 SAAAGT. The CDR3 coding sequence is TGTGCCAGCAGTGCACAGGGGCGGGGGAAGTATTTT. Translating gives CASSAQGRGKYF.

The chain links TRBV29-1 to TRBJ2-5, with 8 bases aligning to TRBD2. CDR1 and CDR2 from the germline V gene are SQVTM and ANQGSEA. V was clipped by 6 bases and J by 5 bases; unmatched bases: 14. The CDR3 length is 15 residues. DNA of the CDR3: TGCAGCGTCCGAACTAGCGGCTCCCCCCGGGAGACCCAGTACTTC. Translation: CSVRTSGSPRETQYF.

This chain joins TRBV28 and TRBJ2-7, with TRBD1 identical over 8 bases. Germline trimming cut 6 bases from V and 4 bases from J; bases unmatched to any gene: 5. Per germline, CDR1 MDHEN and CDR2 SYDVKM. The CDR3 is made up of 13 amino acids. For the CDR3, the DNA is TGTGCCAGCAGGGACAGGGCTAGGTACGAGCAGTACTTC. It specifies CASRDRARYEQYF.

There are a few counts of this clone. The chain links TRBV29-1 to TRBJ2-3; 8 positions agree with TRBD1. Germline V gene sequence: CDR1 SQVTM, CDR2 ANQGSEA. The length of the CDR3 is 13 residues. Losses at the gene ends were 3 bases for V and 3 bases for J; bases not matched to a gene: 2. The CDR3 region has the DNA TGCAGCGTTGATCGGACAGGGACAGATACGCAGTATTTT. This gives the protein CSVDRTGTDTQYF.

The chain is built from TRBV30 and TRBJ1-6; D not certain. The V end lost 0 bases, the J end lost 0 bases, and 9 bases lay between the germline ends. CDR1 is GTSNPN and CDR2 is SVGIG in the germline V gene (reference sequence). CDR3 length: 16 residues. This CDR3 reads CAWSVLRSSYNSPLHF. CDR3 in DNA: TGTGCCTGGAGTGTCCTTAGGAGCTCCTATAATTCACCCCTCCACTTT.

The rearrangement uses TRBV7-2 and TRBJ2-3, with a possible D match to TRBD2 (6 bases). The CDR3 loop spans 13 amino acids. Trimming took off 2 bases at V and 6 bases at J, with 9 bases between the two ends. Germline-derived CDR1 and CDR2 are SGHTA and FQGNSA. The CDR3 reads CASSLTREDTQYF. In DNA, the CDR3 is TGTGCCAGCAGCTTAACTCGGGAGGATACGCAGTATTTT.

This clone appeared a few times. The chain combines TRBV29-1 with TRBJ2-1; D is perhaps TRBD1 (5 bases). V shed 7 bases and J shed 8 bases, with 12 bases lying between them. CDR3 length: 11 amino acids. The germline gives CDR1 SQVTM, CDR2 ANQGSEA. CDR3 region: CSGTDSHEQFF. As DNA, the CDR3 is TGCAGCGGAACCGACAGTCATGAGCAGTTCTTC.

This clone was observed a few times. The V gene is TRBV30, the J gene TRBJ1-1, with 9 bases that match TRBD1. After removal of 4 bases from V and 8 bases from J, the junction contained 8 bases not matched to a gene. Germline V gene data show CDR1 as GTSNPN and CDR2 as SVGIG (reference sequence). The CDR3 consists of 13 residues. The CDR3 DNA reads as TGTGCCTGGAATACGGACAGGGGTCAGGAAGCTTTCTTT. Translated: CAWNTDRGQEAFF.

This clone was seen only a few times. The genes are TRBV19 and TRBJ1-5; 11 nucleotides match TRBD1. Germline assignment: CDR1 LNHDA and CDR2 SQIVND (reference sequence). The V gene end was trimmed by 6 bases and the J gene end by 7 bases; junction bases not matched to a gene: 8. The CDR3 contains 15 residues. The CDR3 coding sequence is TGTGCCAGTAGAGGACAGGGGGCGGGTAAACAGCCCCAGCATTTT. This translates into CASRGQGAGKQPQHF.

The J gene is TRBJ2-1, the V gene TRBV10-3; 7 bases fit TRBD1. J lost 0 bases, V lost 6 bases, and 8 bases had no gene match. The CDR3 extends over 16 amino acids. The germline gives CDR1 ENHRY, CDR2 SYGVKD. The CDR3 DNA follows: TGTGCCATCAGCGCTATACAGGGGAGCTCCTACAATGAGCAGTTCTTC. Protein: CAISAIQGSSYNEQFF.